This T cell receptor beta chain was sequenced during a study of cytotoxic CD8 clonotypes in ibrutinib-treated CLL. The intended depth for sequencing was 1 in 200,000 to 1 in 1 million T cells. The protocol was immunoSEQ multiplex PCR, while the TCRdb copy is restricted to in-frame clones and leaves out a portion. The table includes 40,000 or so clones, approximately 51% detected once. Study observations and caveats: In sustained-remission versus progressing patients, sampling times differed. Ibrutinib response saw clonality rise, and progression saw it return toward baseline. Public clonotypes showed up rarely, and on treatment they shrank or held steady.

As regards this clone: Antigen: not known.

Germline V gene sequence: CDR1 SGHDT, CDR2 YYEEEE. V lost 4 bases, J lost 3 bases, and 14 bases lay in between. This CDR3 spans 14 amino acids. This TCR came from a human donor with chronic lymphocytic leukemia. J is TRBJ2-7 and V is TRBV5-6; tentative D call: TRBD1 (7 bases). This specimen consisted of PBMCs, obtained before ibrutinib treatment. The chain's CDR3 is CASSAGTVNYEQYF. The CDR3, as DNA: TGTGCCAGCAGCGCGGGGACAGTAAACTACGAGCAGTACTTC.